The next 3 T cell receptor beta chains were all read from a single sample in a study of PD-1 blockade in classical Hodgkin lymphoma. There was relapse after autologous stem cell transplantation in every patient, and there was variation in brentuximab vedotin exposure. The repertoire was sequenced with immunoSEQ multiplex PCR; TCRdb's copy has only in-frame clones and lacks some. The sample shows 120,000 to 150,000 clones, around four fifths of them seen only once. Sample: peripheral blood mononuclear cells (PBMCs), taken before the second cycle of nivolumab. Receptor source: a human donor with classical Hodgkin lymphoma.

This clone appeared a single time. The chain carries TRBV9 and TRBJ2-3; D uncertain. Per the germline V gene, CDR1 is SGDLS and CDR2 is YYNGEE. The CDR3 covers 11 residues. V was shortened by 4 bases and J by 8 bases, with 8 bases between the two germline ends. This CDR3 reads CASSRSSTQYF. The CDR3 DNA reads as TGTGCCAGCAGCCGGAGCAGTACGCAGTATTTT. The whole variable domain, remainder taken from reference TRBV9 and TRBJ2-3, is DSGVTQTPKHLITATGQRVTLRCSPRSGDLSVYWYQQSLDQGLQFLIQYYNGEERAKGNILERFSAQQFPDLHSELNLSSLELGDSALYFCASSRSSTQYFGPGTRLTVL.

The chain carries TRBV27 and TRBJ1-5; unclear D gene. Germline V gives CDR1 MNHEY, CDR2 SMNVEV (reference sequence). This CDR3 is 14 amino acids long. V was shortened by 1 base and J by 4 bases, with 8 bases between the two germline ends. This chain's CDR3 is CASSLYRGNQPQHF. The CDR3 DNA is TGTGCCAGCAGTTTATACAGAGGTAATCAGCCCCAGCATTTT.

V is TRBV18 and J is TRBJ2-6, with D uncertain. Trimming removed 7 bases at V and 0 bases at J, with 7 bases between. This CDR3 comprises 14 residues. CDR1 and CDR2 from the germline V gene are KGHSH and LQKENI. CDR3 residues: CASLRNSGANVLTF. CDR3 in DNA: TGTGCCAGCTTACGCAACTCTGGGGCCAACGTCCTGACTTTC.